This paragraph reports one T cell receptor beta chain. This sample was taken from a study of blood T cell repertoires in COVID-19. Study overall: Acute and convalescent COVID-19 specimens originated in the United States, Italy and Spain. T cells, B-cell-depleted T cells, or PBMCs supplied cDNA or gDNA.

V lost 2 bases and J 2 bases, leaving 15 bases between the germline ends. The CDR3 totals 16 residues. The germline V gene encodes CDR1 MNHEY and CDR2 SVGAGI. Produced via immunoSEQ multiplex PCR; TCRdb's table is partial and in-frame only. The data show about 180,000 clones, with around 85% seen just once and less than 25% held by the top ten. This TCR was sampled from a man in his sixties or seventies with active or convalescent COVID-19. This chain connects TRBV6-5 to TRBJ1-1, with D maybe TRBD1 (5 bases). The specimen was peripheral blood. The CDR3 region is CASSYPPGGINTEAFF. The CDR3, as DNA: TGTGCCAGCAGTTACCCCCCTGGGGGGATAAACACTGAAGCTTTCTTT.